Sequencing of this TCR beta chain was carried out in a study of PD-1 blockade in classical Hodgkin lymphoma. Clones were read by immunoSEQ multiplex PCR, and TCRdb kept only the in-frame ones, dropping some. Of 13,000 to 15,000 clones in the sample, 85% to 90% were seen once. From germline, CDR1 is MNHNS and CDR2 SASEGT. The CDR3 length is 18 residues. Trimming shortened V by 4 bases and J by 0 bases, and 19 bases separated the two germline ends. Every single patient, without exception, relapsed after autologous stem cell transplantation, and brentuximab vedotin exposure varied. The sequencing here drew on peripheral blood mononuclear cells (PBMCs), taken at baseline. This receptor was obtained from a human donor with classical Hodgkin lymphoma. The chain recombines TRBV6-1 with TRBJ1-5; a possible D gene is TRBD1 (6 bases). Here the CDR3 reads CASSVTGSQTYSNQPQHF. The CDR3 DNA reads TGTGCCAGCAGTGTTACAGGGTCCCAGACTTATAGCAATCAGCCCCAGCATTTT.